This paragraph covers one TCR beta chain sequence. Its specificity is not known. This record comes from a study of cytomegalovirus exposure and HLA in healthy donors. Germline V gene sequence: CDR1 SGHRS, CDR2 YFSETQ. Trimming took off 0 bases at V and 2 bases at J, with 12 bases between the two ends. The CDR3 totals 15 residues. Study findings and constraints: A later analysis showed that HLA-associated TCR beta chains had undergone more clonal expansion than equally common others.

The primer mix had 60 Vbeta and 13 Jbeta primers. Method: immunoSEQ multiplex PCR; TCRdb's copy keeps in-frame clones and lacks some. The sample yields about 120,000 clones, approximately 84% seen once. V gene TRBV5-1 combines with J gene TRBJ2-7; weak D call: TRBD1 (5 bases). The sequenced material came from PBMCs. The TCR originated in a man younger than 30 in good health and CMV-seropositive. CDR3 protein: CASSLGTQGAYEQYF. DNA for the CDR3: TGCGCCAGCAGCTTGGGGACACAAGGCGCCTACGAGCAGTACTTC.